This is a list of T cell receptor beta chains from one sample in a study of tumor-infiltrating lymphocytes in localized non-small cell lung cancer. Profiled with immunoSEQ multiplex PCR; TCRdb holds only in-frame clones, not every one. The data contain under 10,000 clones, about two thirds of them seen just once; the ten biggest clones take up roughly 15%. Specimen: lung tumor tissue. The source is a human donor with non-small cell lung cancer. Each CDR3 is given with its conserved first and last residue. D genes are given only for firm matches. Where a row states a size, it is once, few, many or the class of an expanded clone; other rows omit it.

CDR3aa	CDR3nt	v_gene	abundance	d_gene	j_gene
CASSPMTEPEAFF	TGTGCCAGCAGTCCCATGACAGAGCCTGAAGCTTTCTTT	TRBV5-6	few	NA	TRBJ1-1
CASSKGSQTQYF	TGTGCCAGCTCAAAGGGTAGCCAGACCCAGTACTTC	TRBV6-5	NA	NA	TRBJ2-5
CASSQHDRGRHQPQHF	TGCGCCAGCAGCCAACATGACAGGGGGCGTCATCAGCCCCAGCATTTT	TRBV4-1	NA	TRBD1	TRBJ1-5
CASGQGGTGELFF	TGCGCCAGCGGCCAGGGGGGAACCGGGGAGCTGTTTTTT	TRBV5-1	NA	NA	TRBJ2-2
CSVGTGVYEQYF	TGCAGCGTTGGGACAGGCGTTTACGAGCAGTACTTC	TRBV29-1	NA	TRBD1	TRBJ2-7
CASSPPSEETQYF	TGTGCCAGCTCACCACCGTCAGAAGAGACCCAGTACTTC	TRBV18	NA	NA	TRBJ2-5
CASSLTSDHNTEAFF	TGTGCCAGCAGCTTAACATCGGACCACAACACTGAAGCTTTCTTT	TRBV7-3	NA	NA	TRBJ1-1
CASSSLAGTTGHEQYF	TGTGCCAGCAGTTCCCTAGCCGGGACAACGGGCCACGAGCAGTACTTC	TRBV6-5	NA	NA	TRBJ2-7
CASIKTPSSYEQYF	TGTGCCAGCATTAAAACACCAAGCTCCTACGAGCAGTACTTC	TRBV2	few	NA	TRBJ2-7
CASSPQGGISYEQYF	TGTGCCAGCAGCCCCCAGGGTGGTATCTCCTACGAGCAGTACTTC	TRBV27	few	NA	TRBJ2-7
CASSPRTSGGADTQYF	TGTGCCAGCAGCCCCCGGACTAGCGGGGGGGCAGATACGCAGTATTTT	TRBV7-2	NA	TRBD2	TRBJ2-3
CASSMKGEVEAFF	TGTGCCAGCTCAATGAAAGGGGAGGTCGAAGCTTTCTTT	TRBV18	NA	NA	TRBJ1-1
CASSLEGTDYGYTF	TGTGCCAGCAGCTTGGAAGGGACGGACTATGGCTACACCTTC	TRBV5-6	NA	NA	TRBJ1-2
CASSGSAGNEQYF	TGTGCCAGCAGCGGGTCGGCGGGCAACGAGCAGTACTTC	TRBV11-3	NA	NA	TRBJ2-7
CSVEGSGGGYTF	TGCAGCGTTGAAGGGTCAGGGGGTGGCTACACCTTC	TRBV29-1	NA	TRBD1	TRBJ1-2
CAWSDLGAPGNTEAFF	TGTGCCTGGAGTGATCTCGGTGCGCCAGGGAACACTGAAGCTTTCTTT	TRBV30	NA	NA	TRBJ1-1
CASSLQGQSTDTQYF	TGTGCCAGCAGTTTGCAGGGGCAGAGCACAGATACGCAGTATTTT	TRBV6-5	NA	NA	TRBJ2-3
CASSGGLAGGSEQYF	TGTGCCAGCAGCGGAGGACTAGCGGGGGGAAGCGAGCAGTACTTC	TRBV7-8	NA	TRBD2	TRBJ2-7
CASSGGARESSYNEQFF	TGTGCCAGCAGCGGCGGGGCTCGGGAGAGCTCCTACAATGAGCAGTTCTTC	TRBV5-4	NA	NA	TRBJ2-1
CASSQDALAGGRNENIQYF	TGTGCCAGCAGCCAAGATGCCCTAGCGGGGGGACGAAACGAAAACATTCAGTACTTC	TRBV4-2	NA	TRBD2	TRBJ2-4
CASTPLPGQGDSDTQYF	TGTGCCAGTACCCCCCTCCCGGGACAGGGGGACTCAGATACGCAGTATTTT	TRBV19	NA	TRBD1	TRBJ2-3
CASSRPGELFF	TGTGCCAGCAGCCGCCCTGGGGAGCTGTTTTTT	TRBV7-8	NA	NA	TRBJ2-2
CATNQGPNTEAFF	TGTGCCACTAATCAAGGGCCGAACACTGAAGCTTTCTTT	TRBV10-3	NA	NA	TRBJ1-1
CSAVRTGIDEQYF	TGCAGCGCTGTTCGGACAGGGATCGACGAGCAGTACTTC	TRBV29-1	NA	TRBD1	TRBJ2-7
CASSQSAGTGNGNTIYF	TGTGCCAGCAGCCAGTCCGCCGGGACAGGCAATGGAAACACCATATATTTT	TRBV4-2	NA	TRBD1	TRBJ1-3
CASSYSAGGLDEQFF	TGTGCCAGCAGTTACAGCGCGGGAGGGCTGGATGAGCAGTTCTTC	TRBV6-5	NA	TRBD2	TRBJ2-1
CAWSPGQGARETQYF	TGTGCCTGGTCCCCGGGACAGGGGGCCCGGGAGACCCAGTACTTC	TRBV30	NA	TRBD1	TRBJ2-5
CASSRRANTEAFF	TGTGCCAGCAGCCGTCGGGCTAACACTGAAGCTTTCTTT	TRBV7-6	NA	NA	TRBJ1-1
CASSQDGQGLSGELFF	TGCGCCAGCAGCCAAGACGGACAGGGGTTGAGCGGGGAGCTGTTTTTT	TRBV4-3	NA	TRBD1	TRBJ2-2
CASSPRSDGYTF	TGTGCCAGTTCTCCCCGCTCGGATGGCTACACCTTC	TRBV2	few	NA	TRBJ1-2
CASIPQNQGIGGYTF	TGTGCCAGCATCCCCCAAAATCAGGGGATAGGCGGCTACACCTTC	TRBV5-4	NA	NA	TRBJ1-2